This T cell receptor (beta chain) originates from a study of tumor-infiltrating lymphocytes in primary liver carcinoma. It was unsorted whole blood that yielded blood RNA, and germline DNA was also extracted. A primer matching the constant region was used to make TCR beta cDNA from approximately 500 ng of total RNA. TCR beta libraries came from three nested multiplex PCR rounds using slightly modified ARM-PCR. In the first two PCR rounds, TRBV1-TRBV30 forward primers were paired with a C-beta reverse primer, and each round lasted about 9 cycles. In TCRdb, the multiplex PCR reads were re-called with MiXCR into one record per CDR3 protein. The sample gives about 350,000 distinct CDR3 sequences, 65% of which show up once; 5.5% to 7% is in the top ten. CDR1 SGHAT and CDR2 FQNNGV come from the germline V gene. The CDR3 has 12 amino acids. The germline V and J ends were trimmed by 5 bases and 9 bases, with 13 bases remaining between them.

In its sample, this clonotype was seen many times. This may stem from a read error, because a much larger clone lies one nucleotide away. The receptor was isolated from a man aged 35-49 years with primary liver carcinoma and hepatitis B virus infection. Material for sequencing was peripheral blood. The chain carries TRBV11-2 and TRBJ2-5; weak D call: TRBD1 (5 bases). The CDR3 loop is CASSQGVEAQYF. The CDR3 DNA reads as TGTGCCAGCAGCCAAGGGGTTGAGGCCCAGTACTTC. Based on the CDR3 plus reference TRBV11-2 and TRBJ2-5, the full variable domain is EAGVAQSPRYKIIEKRQSVAFWCNPISGHATLYWYQQILGQGPKLLIQFQNNGVVDDSQLPKDRFSAERLKGVDSTLKIQPAKLEDSAVYLCASSQGVEAQYFGPGTRLLVL.